This entry describes one T cell receptor beta chain. Its target is unknown. The data are from a study of beta chain features in type 1 diabetes. Study outcomes and limitations: Here, the possible influence of HLA type (on TCRB rearrangement) remained unresolved. Fewer insertions but more deletions were seen at VDJ junctions in type 1 diabetes patients. Shorter TCRB CDR3s, moderately but significantly so, marked every one of the four CD4+ subsets in Type 1 diabetes patients. Patients' naive, central memory and regulatory TCRB repertoires appeared more alike than those of healthy donors.

Since all of the isolated RNA was reverse transcribed, expressed TCRB transcripts were what got sequenced. Profiling relied on immunoSEQ multiplex PCR, and the TCRdb table lists in-frame clones only, not all of them. The sample lists about 640,000 clones; roughly 12% were seen once. CD45RO/CCR7/CD25/CD127/CD95/CD27 sorting isolated CD4+ naive, central memory, regulatory and stem cell-like memory cells. Germline-derived CDR1 and CDR2 are LGHNA and YSLEER. The CDR3 extends over 16 amino acids. Trimming stripped 1 base from V and 6 bases from J, with 16 bases between. This TCR was recovered from a man younger than 45 with type 1 diabetes. The sequencing input was naive CD4+ T cells from blood. J is TRBJ2-1 and V is TRBV4-3; D ambiguous. CDR3 residues: CASSQALATPGNEQFF. DNA for the CDR3: TGCGCCAGCAGCCAAGCCCTCGCCACCCCCGGCAATGAGCAGTTCTTC.